These 28 T cell receptor beta chains were sequenced from one sample in a study of CD8+ T cells in alopecia areata. Sequencing templates came from extracted RNA that was reverse transcribed into cDNA. Libraries were prepared by immunoSEQ multiplex PCR; TCRdb keeps only in-frame clonotypes and omits some of them. The repertoire includes 90,000 to 120,000 clones, 65% to 85% of them detected once, and around a quarter sits in the top ten. Specified treatment: oral pan-JAK inhibitor, 5-10 mg twice daily. Sample: CD8+ T cells sorted from blood, taken at week 24, from a patient treated with tofacitinib. The receptors here all came from a human donor with alopecia areata.

This clone was recorded a few times. The J gene is TRBJ2-5, the V gene TRBV2; a possible D gene is TRBD2 (6 bases). The J call is in doubt because the DNA end fits TRBJ2-7 better. The CDR3 loop spans 13 amino acids. The germline gives CDR1 SNHLY, CDR2 FYNNEI. For the CDR3, the DNA is TGTGCCAGCAACCGGGGGTTCTCCTACGAGCAGTACTTC. This gives the protein CASNRGFSYEQYF.

The chain couples TRBV29-1 to TRBJ2-2; tentative D call: TRBD2 (5 bases). Germline CDR1 and CDR2: SQVTM and ANQGSEA. Deletions cut 3 bases from V and 3 bases from J, with 5 bases between. This CDR3 is built from 12 residues. For the CDR3, the DNA is TGCAGCGTTGAGAGGGACACCGGGGAGCTGTTTTTT. The encoded protein is CSVERDTGELFF.

The V call is TRBV29-1, the J call TRBJ2-2; TRBD1 aligns across 10 bases. Trimming removed 7 bases from V and 3 bases from J; junction bases left unmatched: 5. Germline V lookup: CDR1 SQVTM, CDR2 ANQGSEA. The CDR3 covers 14 residues. CDR3 protein: CSGQGAPDTGELFF. CDR3 DNA sequence: TGCAGCGGACAGGGGGCGCCGGACACCGGGGAGCTGTTTTTT.

The rearrangement uses TRBV7-8 and TRBJ2-5; 8 positions agree with TRBD1. This CDR3 comprises 15 residues. Germline CDR1 reads SGHVS; CDR2 reads FQNEAQ. The J segment lost 3 bases and the V segment lost 4 bases, leaving 7 bases of the junction unmatched. This chain's CDR3 is CASSSSGTGKETQYF. For the CDR3, the DNA is TGTGCCAGCAGCTCATCCGGGACAGGCAAAGAGACCCAGTACTTC.

The V call is TRBV15, the J call TRBJ2-3; tentatively, D is TRBD1 or TRBD2 (5 bases each). The CDR3 is 14 residues long. Trimming shortened V by 11 bases and J by 3 bases, and 18 bases separated the two germline ends. Germline values: CDR1 LNHNV, CDR2 YYDKDF (reference sequence). The CDR3 DNA sequence: TGTGCCTCCGGGAAGGCAGGGAGTACAGATACGCAGTATTTT. Protein product: CASGKAGSTDTQYF.

The genes are TRBV5-6 and TRBJ2-1; tentatively, D is TRBD1 or TRBD2 (5 bases each). Germline CDR1 and CDR2: SGHDT and YYEEEE. V was shortened by 0 bases and J by 4 bases, with 11 bases between the two germline ends. The CDR3 is made up of 15 amino acids. CDR3 in amino acids: CASSLGRGRYNEQFF. CDR3 in DNA: TGTGCCAGCAGCTTGGGTCGGGGCCGTTACAATGAGCAGTTCTTC.

This chain uses TRBV6-5 with TRBJ2-5; D might be TRBD1 or TRBD2, each matching 5 bases. This CDR3 has 13 residues. The germline gives CDR1 MNHEY, CDR2 SVGAGI. V shed 7 bases and J shed 4 bases, with 13 bases lying between them. DNA for the CDR3: TGTGCCAGCAAGTTATCGGGGCTAGAGACCCAGTACTTC. It translates to CASKLSGLETQYF.

This chain links TRBV2 with TRBJ2-1, with 9 bases fitting TRBD2. CDR1 and CDR2 (germline): SNHLY, FYNNEI. CDR3 size: 15 residues. V gave up 3 bases and J gave up 8 bases; unmatched junction bases: 8. The CDR3 loop reads CASSERGGTMDEQFF. CDR3 nucleotides: TGTGCCAGCAGTGAGCGGGGGGGGACGATGGATGAGCAGTTCTTC.

Written as DNA, the CDR3 is TGCAGCGTCCCGGGGGCCCATGGCTACACCTTC. Encoded protein: CSVPGAHGYTF. The chain is built from TRBV29-1 and TRBJ1-2; possible D gene TRBD1, 6 bases. The CDR3 is made up of 11 amino acids. Per germline, CDR1 SQVTM and CDR2 ANQGSEA. Trimming cost V 6 bases and J 6 bases, with 11 bases left between them.

This chain connects TRBV29-1 to TRBJ2-3; 11 positions match TRBD1. The CDR3 contains 11 residues. V dropped 3 bases and J dropped 14; count of bases not matched to a gene: 4. The germline CDR1 and CDR2 sequences are SQVTM and ANQGSEA. CDR3: CSVERDRGLYF. The CDR3 DNA sequence: TGCAGCGTTGAGAGGGACAGGGGGTTGTATTTT.

This clone has a handful of counts. Here the CDR3 DNA reads TGTGCCAGCAGCCGTTTCGGACAGGGACAAGAGACCCAGTACTTC. It specifies CASSRFGQGQETQYF. The chain employs TRBV11-2 and TRBJ2-5; TRBD1 matches 8 bases. Germline CDR1 reads SGHAT; CDR2 reads FQNNGV. Germline trimming cut 5 bases from V and 2 bases from J; bases unmatched to any gene: 7. CDR3 length equals 15 residues.

The CDR3 loop is CASSYNRPTGELFF. CDR3 DNA sequence: TGTGCCAGCAGTTACAACAGGCCCACCGGGGAGCTGTTTTTT. The chain recombines TRBV6-5 with TRBJ2-2; a weak D match, TRBD1 (5 bases). Germline V gene sequence: CDR1 MNHEY, CDR2 SVGAGI. The CDR3 is made up of 14 amino acids. The ends were cut back, 2 bases at V and 4 bases at J, with 8 bases in the middle.

V gene TRBV6-5 combines with J gene TRBJ1-5, with D unclear. Trimming cost V 8 bases and J 8 bases, with 13 bases left between them. The germline V gene has CDR1 MNHEY and CDR2 SVGAGI. The CDR3 contains 12 residues. In DNA form, the CDR3 reads TGTGCCAGCGGGCCCGGGAGGGAGCCCCAGCATTTT. It yields the protein CASGPGREPQHF.

This clone was detected once. This chain's CDR3 is CASSLGVLPDYGYTF. The CDR3, as DNA: TGTGCCAGCAGCTTAGGGGTCCTCCCGGACTATGGCTACACCTTC. This chain links TRBV7-6 with TRBJ1-2; D uncertain. The CDR3 runs to 15 residues. V was pared by 1 base and J by 3 bases, with 12 bases between. Germline V gives CDR1 SGHVS, CDR2 FNYEAQ.

Only one count was recorded for this clone. The V and J genes are TRBV7-8 and TRBJ1-2, with TRBD1 matching over 12 bases. The CDR3 runs 16 residues. Germline loops: CDR1 SGHVS, CDR2 FQNEAQ. J was trimmed by 4 bases and V by 2 bases; bases with no gene match: 5. For the CDR3, the DNA is TGTGCCAGCAGCTTACTAGGGACAGGGGGCAGCTATGGCTACACCTTC. It specifies CASSLLGTGGSYGYTF.

This sequence joins TRBV19 and TRBJ2-7, with 9 nucleotides matching TRBD2. The length of the CDR3 is 13 residues. The junction had 6 bases not matched to a gene; V was cut back by 7 bases and J by 5 bases. Germline CDR1 LNHDA, CDR2 SQIVND (reference sequence). The chain's CDR3 is CASNQGLADEQYF. As DNA, the CDR3 is TGTGCCAGTAACCAGGGACTAGCAGACGAGCAGTACTTC.

J is TRBJ1-2 and V is TRBV4-1; no reliable D call. CDR3 length: 15 residues. CDR1 is MGHRA, CDR2 YSYEKL, per germline. V lost 4 bases, J lost 0 bases, and 12 bases lay in between. The CDR3 bases are TGCGCCAGCAGCCGCGACCGGGAAACTAACTATGGCTACACCTTC. This sequence encodes CASSRDRETNYGYTF.

The chain combines TRBV20-1 with TRBJ2-7; D gene uncertain. CDR3 length equals 11 residues. CDR1 is DFQATT and CDR2 is SNEGSKA in the germline V gene (reference sequence). The ends were cut back, 4 bases at V and 3 bases at J, with 7 bases in the middle. The CDR3 DNA follows: TGCAGTGCTATCTGGGGCTACGAGCAGTACTTC. This sequence encodes CSAIWGYEQYF.

This clone was seen more than once but under ten times. The rearrangement links TRBV7-9 to TRBJ1-2, with 8 bases lining up with TRBD1. CDR1 and CDR2 from the germline V gene are SEHNR and FQNEAQ (reference sequence). J lost 6 bases, V lost 1 base, and 1 base had no gene match. The CDR3 totals 13 residues. The CDR3 protein is CASSLGTGNGYTF. CDR3 sequence (DNA): TGTGCCAGCAGCTTAGGGACAGGGAATGGCTACACCTTC.

The V call is TRBV27, the J call TRBJ2-1, with D possibly called TRBD1 or TRBD2 (6 bases each). The CDR3 contains 16 residues. Germline CDR1 MNHEY, CDR2 SMNVEV (reference sequence). V lost 7 bases to trimming and J lost 7 bases, with 23 bases between them. Here the CDR3 DNA reads TGTGCCAGCACCTTGAATGGGGGGCTCCTTTTGAATGAGCAGTTCTTC. Protein sequence: CASTLNGGLLLNEQFF.

The chain recombines TRBV11-3 with TRBJ1-2; 8 bases are shared with TRBD1. CDR1 and CDR2 from the germline V gene are SGHNT and YENEEA. This CDR3 spans 14 amino acids. Trimming took 8 bases from V and 2 from J; bases not matched to a gene: 7. The CDR3 DNA sequence: TGTGCCAGCGCTGCGGGGACAGGAAACTATGGCTACACCTTC. Protein: CASAAGTGNYGYTF. Variable domain in full (rest from reference TRBV11-3 and TRBJ1-2): EAGVVQSPRYKIIEKKQPVAFWCNPISGHNTLYWYLQNLGQGPELLIRYENEEAVDDSQLPKDRFSAERLKGVDSTLKIQPAELGDSAVYLCASAAGTGNYGYTFGSGTRLTVV.

The chain couples TRBV6-6 to TRBJ2-7, with D possibly TRBD1 on 5 matching bases. Germline V gene sequence: CDR1 MNHNY, CDR2 SVGAGI (reference sequence). The CDR3 spans 14 residues. Trimming took off 3 bases at V and 2 bases at J, with 11 bases between the two ends. In DNA form, the CDR3 reads TGTGCCAGCAGTTATAGGGGCAGCACCTACGAGCAGTACTTC. It is translated as CASSYRGSTYEQYF.

The chain carries TRBV9 and TRBJ2-6; maybe TRBD1 (6 bases). The germline V gene encodes CDR1 SGDLS and CDR2 YYNGEE. Trimming cost V 0 bases and J 1 base, with 8 bases left between them. This CDR3 comprises 16 residues. CDR3 region: CASSVGDTSGANVLTF. CDR3 nucleotides: TGTGCCAGCAGCGTAGGGGACACTTCTGGGGCCAACGTCCTGACTTTC.

V usage is TRBV7-2 and J usage is TRBJ1-2; D gene uncertain. CDR1 and CDR2 from the germline V gene are SGHTA and FQGNSA. The CDR3 is made up of 13 amino acids. Trimming pared 7 bases from V and 3 bases from J, leaving 12 bases between. CDR3 sequence (DNA): TGTGCCAGCACCCCCGGGCTATACTATGGCTACACCTTC. Protein sequence: CASTPGLYYGYTF.

The chain joins TRBV7-9 to TRBJ2-3; TRBD1 aligns across 11 bases. The CDR3 consists of 16 residues. The V and J ends lost 4 bases and 5 bases, in that order; junction bases with no gene match: 8. Germline V gene data show CDR1 as SEHNR and CDR2 as FQNEAQ (reference sequence). The CDR3 region has the DNA TGTGCCAGCAGCTCAGACAGGACAGGGGGCATAGATACGCAGTATTTT. Residues: CASSSDRTGGIDTQYF.

V gene TRBV4-1 combines with J gene TRBJ2-7, with D possibly being TRBD1 (6 bases). Germline CDR1 reads MGHRA; CDR2 reads YSYEKL. This CDR3 spans 15 amino acids. Trimming left V 3 bases short and J 0 bases short, with 12 bases between. DNA for the CDR3: TGCGCCAGCAGCCAGAGGGGGACCAGCTCCTACGAGCAGTACTTC. Protein product: CASSQRGTSSYEQYF.

V is TRBV5-1 and J is TRBJ2-3; 8 positions agree with TRBD1. In germline, CDR1 is SGHRS, CDR2 YFSETQ. The junction had 6 bases not matched to a gene; V was cut back by 4 bases and J by 2 bases. The CDR3 contains 15 residues. This CDR3 reads CASSNRDRNTDTQYF. The DNA for the CDR3 is TGCGCCAGCAGCAACCGGGACAGGAACACAGATACGCAGTATTTT.

This clone appeared a single time. A read error may account for a junction end that differs from germline. V is TRBV9 and J is TRBJ2-6, with D unresolved. This CDR3 is built from 13 residues. Germline V gene data show CDR1 as SGDLS and CDR2 as YYNGEE. The CDR3: CASGVDSANVLTF. The CDR3 DNA reads TGTGCCAGCGGCGTAGATTCGGCCAACGTCCTGACTTTC.